Following are 13 T cell receptor beta chains from one sample sequenced in a study of blood T cell repertoires in COVID-19. The assay was immunoSEQ multiplex PCR, and TCRdb's table has in-frame clones only and misses some. The table includes about 160,000 clones, around 84% detected once. Sample: PBMCs or T cells enriched from blood (not recorded which). The receptor source for this set is a man aged 40-55 years who had recovered from COVID-19.

The chain couples TRBV18 to TRBJ1-4; TRBD1 is a possible D gene (6 bases). This CDR3 is 15 amino acids long. The V end was cut by 1 base, the J end by 8 bases, with 14 bases between. Germline V CDR1 and CDR2: KGHSH, LQKENI. The CDR3 spells CASSPRRGPGEKLFF. The CDR3 DNA sequence: TGTGCCAGCTCACCACGGCGGGGGCCCGGGGAAAAACTGTTTTTT.

The V gene is TRBV3-1 (or the pseudogene TRBV3-2), the J gene TRBJ1-2; 7 bases align to TRBD1. V was clipped by 0 bases and J by 4 bases; unmatched bases: 8. The CDR3 spans 16 residues. CDR1 and CDR2 (germline): LGHDT, YNNKEL (reference sequence). CDR3 DNA: TGTGCCAGCAGCCAAGAGGGCGGAAAGGGGGCCTATGGCTACACCTTC. Amino acid sequence: CASSQEGGKGAYGYTF.

This clone has just one count. The V and J genes are TRBV18 and TRBJ1-5; the D is unclear. This CDR3 contains 15 residues. Trimming took off 3 bases at V and 7 bases at J, with 16 bases between the two ends. CDR1 KGHSH and CDR2 LQKENI come from the germline V gene. The CDR3 sequence is CASSPLAGGGQPQHF. The CDR3 DNA reads as TGTGCCAGCTCACCCTTGGCGGGCGGAGGCCAGCCCCAGCATTTT.

J is TRBJ1-3 and V is TRBV6-5; D gene uncertain. V was trimmed by 6 bases and J by 4 bases, leaving 13 bases between them. The length of the CDR3 is 14 residues. Germline CDR1 and CDR2: MNHEY and SVGAGI. The DNA of the CDR3 is TGTGCCAGCAGCCGCCCGGGGAGCGGAAACACCATATATTTT. Translation gives CASSRPGSGNTIYF.

The chain has TRBV5-5 and TRBJ2-3; 8 bases line up with TRBD1. Germline V gene lookup returns CDR1 SGHKS and CDR2 YYEKEE (reference sequence). The CDR3 is made up of 17 amino acids. The junction had 9 bases not matched to a gene; V was cut back by 1 base and J by 2 bases. Here the CDR3 DNA reads TGTGCCAGCAGCTTGCGTCCGACAGGGGACGTCACAGATACGCAGTATTTT. Translated: CASSLRPTGDVTDTQYF.

V gene TRBV10-1 combines with J gene TRBJ2-5; 9 nucleotides align to TRBD2. Per germline, CDR1 WNHNN and CDR2 SYGVQD (reference sequence). CDR3 length: 17 amino acids. V gave up 0 bases and J gave up 2 bases; unmatched junction bases: 7. CDR3 amino acids: CASSESVASGMQETQYF. The DNA for the CDR3 is TGCGCCAGCAGTGAGTCGGTGGCTAGCGGGATGCAAGAGACCCAGTACTTC.

V and J are TRBV5-1 and TRBJ1-1; D not resolved. Trimming pared 1 base from V and 1 base from J, leaving 8 bases between. The CDR3 is 14 residues long. CDR1 is SGHRS and CDR2 is YFSETQ in the germline V gene. This CDR3 reads CASSLSYRNTEAFF. DNA of the CDR3: TGCGCCAGCAGCTTGTCTTACAGGAACACTGAAGCTTTCTTT.

The chain employs TRBV5-1 and TRBJ1-2, with 8 nucleotides matching TRBD1. CDR1 SGHRS and CDR2 YFSETQ come from the germline V gene. V shed 0 bases and J 7 bases; nucleotides not matched to a gene: 11. The CDR3 is 16 amino acids. The CDR3, as DNA: TGCGCCAGCAGCTTGGCCCGTGGACAGGGAAATGGTGGCTACACCTTC. It yields the protein CASSLARGQGNGGYTF.

This rearrangement joins TRBV7-6 to TRBJ1-2; D is unclear. This CDR3 has 15 amino acids. V lost 1 base to trimming and J lost 0 bases, with 9 bases between them. Germline-derived CDR1 and CDR2 are SGHVS and FNYEAQ. The CDR3 protein is CASSLGPATNYGYTF. Written as DNA, the CDR3 is TGTGCCAGCAGCTTAGGGCCCGCCACTAACTATGGCTACACCTTC.

This rearrangement joins TRBV27 to TRBJ1-3; 9 bases line up with TRBD1. V was clipped by 2 bases and J by 5 bases; unmatched bases: 10. CDR3 length: 17 residues. From germline, CDR1 is MNHEY and CDR2 SMNVEV (reference sequence). CDR3 protein: CASSLRVRTGERNTIYF. The CDR3 nucleotides read TGTGCCAGCAGTTTAAGGGTCAGGACAGGGGAAAGAAACACCATATATTTT.

V usage is TRBV11-2 and J usage is TRBJ2-3, with 7 bases identical to TRBD2. The CDR3 totals 19 residues. Per the germline V gene, CDR1 is SGHAT and CDR2 is FQNNGV. J was trimmed by 0 bases and V by 5 bases; bases with no gene match: 17. CDR3 coding DNA: TGTGCCAGCAGCCTATCCCCATCCGGGGGGTTTACTAGCACAGATACGCAGTATTTT. Amino acids: CASSLSPSGGFTSTDTQYF.

The chain employs TRBV13 and TRBJ2-3, with TRBD1 identical over 9 bases. Germline CDR1 PRHDT, CDR2 FYEKMQ (reference sequence). The V gene end was trimmed by 4 bases and the J gene end by 1 base; junction bases not matched to a gene: 6. The CDR3 has 16 residues. The CDR3 DNA reads as TGTGCCAGCAGCTCGACAGGGGGGGAGGGCACAGATACGCAGTATTTT. Amino acid sequence: CASSSTGGEGTDTQYF.

This clone was counted a single time. CDR3 sequence: CASYKQETQYF. The CDR3 DNA is TGTGCCAGCTATAAACAAGAGACCCAGTACTTC. The V call is TRBV6-5, the J call TRBJ2-5; D unclear. Trimming stripped 8 bases from V and 2 bases from J, with 6 bases between. CDR1 and CDR2 from the germline V gene are MNHEY and SVGAGI. The CDR3 sequence is 11 residues long.